This T cell receptor (beta chain) stems from a study of cytomegalovirus exposure and HLA in healthy donors. Overall study context: Researchers found that around 80% of fewer than 450 genotyped donors fell within the Caucasian-associated ancestry cluster. Findings of the study overall: Productive status was seen about 87% or about 30% of the time for most TCR beta V segments in an earlier analysis.

This CDR3 has 15 amino acids. CDR1 and CDR2 from the germline V gene are SGHNT and YENEEA. V was shortened by 1 base and J by 6 bases, with 12 bases between the two germline ends. 13 Jbeta primers and 60 Vbeta primers were used for the PCR. Sequencing used immunoSEQ multiplex PCR; TCRdb keeps in-frame clones, though not all of them. The sample records 150,000 to 200,000 clones, approximately 71% being singletons. This clone is a singleton in its sample. What it binds is unknown. This receptor was taken from a man younger than 45 in good health and CMV-seropositive. The chain couples TRBV11-3 to TRBJ2-2, with D possibly matching TRBD1 (6 bases). Source material: PBMCs. DNA of the CDR3: TGTGCCAGCAGCTTAGGTTCAGGGGAGTCCGGGGAGCTGTTTTTT. The encoded protein is CASSLGSGESGELFF.